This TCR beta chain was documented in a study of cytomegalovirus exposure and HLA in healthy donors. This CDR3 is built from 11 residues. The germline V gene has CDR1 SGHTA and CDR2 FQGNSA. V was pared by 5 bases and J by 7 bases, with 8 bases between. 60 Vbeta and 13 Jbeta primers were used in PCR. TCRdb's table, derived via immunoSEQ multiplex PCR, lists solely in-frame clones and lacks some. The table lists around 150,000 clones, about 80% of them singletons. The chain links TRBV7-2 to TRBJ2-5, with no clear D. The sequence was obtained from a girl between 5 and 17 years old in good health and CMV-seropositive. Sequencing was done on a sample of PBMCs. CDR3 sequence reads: CASSPGGTQYF. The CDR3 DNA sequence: TGTGCCAGCAGCCCTGGCGGGACCCAGTACTTC.